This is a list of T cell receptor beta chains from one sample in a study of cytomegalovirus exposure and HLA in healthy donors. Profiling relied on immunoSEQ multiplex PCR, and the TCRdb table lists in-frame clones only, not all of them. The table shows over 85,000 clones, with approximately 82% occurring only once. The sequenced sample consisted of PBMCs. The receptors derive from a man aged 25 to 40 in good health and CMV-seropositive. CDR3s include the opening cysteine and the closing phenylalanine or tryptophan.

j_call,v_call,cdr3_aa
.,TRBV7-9,CASSHWASGATYEQYF
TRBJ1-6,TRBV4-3,CASSQEGQSRSPLHF
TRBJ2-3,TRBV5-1,CASRTTGGSTDTQYF
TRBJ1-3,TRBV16,CASSQLERSTIYF
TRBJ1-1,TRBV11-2,CASSPTRTGAGTEAFF
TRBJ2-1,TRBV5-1,CASRSGQGPDEQFF
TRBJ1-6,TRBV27,CASSLEGATNSPLHF
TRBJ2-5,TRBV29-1,CSVEGQGETQYF
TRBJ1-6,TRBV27,CASSPSGVPYSPLHF
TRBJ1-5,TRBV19,CASRQGLNQPQHF
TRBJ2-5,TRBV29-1,CSVVGGRLQETQYF
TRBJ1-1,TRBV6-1,CASSALQGRNTEAFF
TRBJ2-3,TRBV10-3,CAISETFLRGGTDTQYF
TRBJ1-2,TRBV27,CASSPGTGEGYGYTF
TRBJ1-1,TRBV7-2,CASTPGQGWLNTEAFF
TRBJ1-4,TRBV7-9,CSTQAEKLFF
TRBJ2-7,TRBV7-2,CASSLAGGSYEQYF
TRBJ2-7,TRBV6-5,CASSYSGLLDEQYF
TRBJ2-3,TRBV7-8,CASTDRWGESTDTQYF
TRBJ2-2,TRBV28,CASSLFSGSNTGELFF
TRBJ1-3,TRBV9,CASSPRTVERSGNTIYF
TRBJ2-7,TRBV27,CASSLFSGGLSYEQYF
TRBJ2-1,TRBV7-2,CASSPYNEQFF
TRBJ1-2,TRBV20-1,CSALGGYTF
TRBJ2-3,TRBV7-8,CASSSLASTDTQYF
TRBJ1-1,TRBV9,CASSPRDSPTEAFF
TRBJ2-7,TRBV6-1,CASSEHTGDGSYEQYF